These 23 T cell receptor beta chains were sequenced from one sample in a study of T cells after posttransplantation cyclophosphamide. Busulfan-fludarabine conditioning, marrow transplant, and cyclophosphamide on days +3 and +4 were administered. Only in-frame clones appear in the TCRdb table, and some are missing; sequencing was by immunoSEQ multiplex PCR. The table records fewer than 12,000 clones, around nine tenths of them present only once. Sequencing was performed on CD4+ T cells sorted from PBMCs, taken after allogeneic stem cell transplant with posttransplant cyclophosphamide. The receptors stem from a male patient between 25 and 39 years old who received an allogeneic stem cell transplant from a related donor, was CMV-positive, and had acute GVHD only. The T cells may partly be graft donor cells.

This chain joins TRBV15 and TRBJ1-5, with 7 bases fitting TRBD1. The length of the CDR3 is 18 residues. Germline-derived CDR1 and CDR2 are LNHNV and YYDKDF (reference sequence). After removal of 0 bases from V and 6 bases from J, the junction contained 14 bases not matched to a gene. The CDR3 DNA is TGTGCCACCAGCAGAGATCGCGGTGTTGGGACAGTAGTTCAGCCCCAGCATTTT. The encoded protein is CATSRDRGVGTVVQPQHF.

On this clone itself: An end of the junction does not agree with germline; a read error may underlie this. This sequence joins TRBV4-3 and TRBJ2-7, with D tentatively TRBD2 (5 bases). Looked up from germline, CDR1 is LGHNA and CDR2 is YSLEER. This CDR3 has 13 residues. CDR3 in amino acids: CASSRDAASLPHF. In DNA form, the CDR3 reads TGCGCCAGCAGCCGGGATGCAGCTAGCTTGCCCCACTTC.

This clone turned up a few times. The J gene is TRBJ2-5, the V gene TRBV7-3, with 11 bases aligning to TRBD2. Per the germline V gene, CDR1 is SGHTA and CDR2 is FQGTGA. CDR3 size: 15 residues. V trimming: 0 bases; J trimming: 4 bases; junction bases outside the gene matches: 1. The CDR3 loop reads CASSLTSGGAETQYF. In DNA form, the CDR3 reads TGTGCCAGCAGCTTAACTAGCGGGGGGGCAGAGACCCAGTACTTC.

The DNA of the CDR3 is TGTGCCACCAGCAGGGGTGCGGACACGGCAACTTCACCCCTCCACTTT. It yields the protein CATSRGADTATSPLHF. V and J are TRBV15 and TRBJ1-6, with D possibly TRBD1 on 5 matching bases. V was cut by 3 bases and J by 9 bases, with 18 bases left in between. The CDR3 covers 16 residues. Germline lookup yields CDR1 LNHNV and CDR2 YYDKDF (reference sequence).

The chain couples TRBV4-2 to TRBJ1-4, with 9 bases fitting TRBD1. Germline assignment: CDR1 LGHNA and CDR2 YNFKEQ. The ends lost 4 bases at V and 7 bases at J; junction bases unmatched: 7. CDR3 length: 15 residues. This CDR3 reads CASSRTTTGGEKLFF. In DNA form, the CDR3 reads TGTGCCAGCAGCCGAACTACGACAGGGGGTGAAAAACTGTTTTTT.

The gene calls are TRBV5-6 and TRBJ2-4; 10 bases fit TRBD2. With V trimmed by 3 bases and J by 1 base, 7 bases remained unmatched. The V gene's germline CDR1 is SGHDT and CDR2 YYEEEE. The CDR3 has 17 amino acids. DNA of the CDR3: TGTGCCAGCAGCTACATTCTAGCGGGGGAGGCCAAAAACATTCAGTACTTC. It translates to CASSYILAGEAKNIQYF.

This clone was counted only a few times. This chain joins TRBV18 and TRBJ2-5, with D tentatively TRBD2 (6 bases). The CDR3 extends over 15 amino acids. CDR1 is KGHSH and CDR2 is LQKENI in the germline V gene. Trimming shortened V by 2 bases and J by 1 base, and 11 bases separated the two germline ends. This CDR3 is CASSPKGLTQETQYF. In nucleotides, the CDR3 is TGTGCCAGCTCACCAAAGGGACTCACCCAAGAGACCCAGTACTTC.

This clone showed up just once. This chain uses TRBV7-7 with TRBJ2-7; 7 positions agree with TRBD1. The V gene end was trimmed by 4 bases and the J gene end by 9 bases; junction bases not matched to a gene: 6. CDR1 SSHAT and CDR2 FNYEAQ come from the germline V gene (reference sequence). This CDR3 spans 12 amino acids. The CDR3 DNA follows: TGTGCCAGCAGCTACCCCGGACAGGCGCAGTACTTC. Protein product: CASSYPGQAQYF.

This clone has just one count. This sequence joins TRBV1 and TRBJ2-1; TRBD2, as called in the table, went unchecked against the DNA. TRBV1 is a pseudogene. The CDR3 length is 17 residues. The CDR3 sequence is CTSSQDALIAGGFEQFF. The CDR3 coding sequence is TGCACCAGCAGCCAGGATGCCCTAATAGCGGGGGGGTTTGAGCAGTTCTTC.

As DNA, the CDR3 is TGTGCCACCAGCAGAGATTTAGGACAGGGGTCGGGTGAAAAACTGTTTTTT. As protein: CATSRDLGQGSGEKLFF. The V call is TRBV15, the J call TRBJ1-4; 9 nucleotides line up with TRBD1. The germline CDR1 and CDR2 sequences are LNHNV and YYDKDF (reference sequence). The J segment lost 7 bases and the V segment lost 0 bases, leaving 9 bases of the junction unmatched. The length of the CDR3 is 17 residues.

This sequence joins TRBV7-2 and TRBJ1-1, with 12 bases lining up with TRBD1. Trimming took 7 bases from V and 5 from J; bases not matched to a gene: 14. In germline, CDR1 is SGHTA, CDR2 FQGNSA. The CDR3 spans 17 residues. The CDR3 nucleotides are TGTGCCAGCACCTACCCCCGGCCGGGACAGGGGGCGACTGAAGCTTTCTTT. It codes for CASTYPRPGQGATEAFF.

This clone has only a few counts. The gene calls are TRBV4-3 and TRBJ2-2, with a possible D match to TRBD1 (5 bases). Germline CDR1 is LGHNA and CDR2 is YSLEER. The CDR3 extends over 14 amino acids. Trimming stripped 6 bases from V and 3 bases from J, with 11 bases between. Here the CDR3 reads CASRIKGDTGELFF. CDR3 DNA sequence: TGCGCCAGCAGGATTAAAGGGGACACCGGGGAGCTGTTTTTT.

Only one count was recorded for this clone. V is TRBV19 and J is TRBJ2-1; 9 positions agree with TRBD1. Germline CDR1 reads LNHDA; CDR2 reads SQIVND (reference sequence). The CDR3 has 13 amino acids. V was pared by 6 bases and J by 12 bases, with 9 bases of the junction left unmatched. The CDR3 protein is CASSGTGKFRQFF. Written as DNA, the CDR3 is TGTGCCAGTAGCGGGACAGGGAAATTTCGGCAGTTCTTC.

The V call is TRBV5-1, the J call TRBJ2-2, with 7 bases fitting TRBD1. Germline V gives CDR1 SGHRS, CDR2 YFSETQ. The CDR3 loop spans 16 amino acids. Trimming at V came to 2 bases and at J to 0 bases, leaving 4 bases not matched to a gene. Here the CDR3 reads CASSFTGAANTGELFF. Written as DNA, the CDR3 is TGCGCCAGCAGCTTTACAGGGGCGGCGAACACCGGGGAGCTGTTTTTT.

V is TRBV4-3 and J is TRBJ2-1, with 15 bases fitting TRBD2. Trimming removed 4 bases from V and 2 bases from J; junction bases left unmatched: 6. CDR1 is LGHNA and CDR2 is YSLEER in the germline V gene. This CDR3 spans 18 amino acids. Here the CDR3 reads CASSPRTSGGGTYNEQFF. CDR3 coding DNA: TGCGCCAGCAGCCCCCGGACTAGCGGGGGGGGCACCTACAATGAGCAGTTCTTC.

The chain's CDR3 is CASSTGYQETQYF. CDR3 bases: TGTGCCAGCAGCACAGGGTACCAAGAGACCCAGTACTTC. The V and J genes are TRBV9 and TRBJ2-5, with a weak D call TRBD1 (6 bases). The CDR3 has 13 residues. The V end was cut by 4 bases, the J end by 0 bases, with 7 bases between. Germline V CDR1 and CDR2: SGDLS, YYNGEE.

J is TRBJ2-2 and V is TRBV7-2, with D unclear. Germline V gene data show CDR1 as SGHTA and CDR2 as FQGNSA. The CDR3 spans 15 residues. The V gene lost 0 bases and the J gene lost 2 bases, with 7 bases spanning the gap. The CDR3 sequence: CASSLAAANTGELFF. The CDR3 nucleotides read TGTGCCAGCAGCTTAGCTGCGGCTAACACCGGGGAGCTGTTTTTT.

The CDR3: CASSPGLAGVETQYF. The DNA of the CDR3 is TGTGCCAGCAGCCCGGGACTAGCGGGGGTTGAGACCCAGTACTTC. The chain is built from TRBV11-2 and TRBJ2-5; 14 bases map to TRBD2. The V gene's germline CDR1 is SGHAT and CDR2 FQNNGV. Losses at the gene ends were 5 bases for V and 5 bases for J; bases not matched to a gene: 4. The CDR3 consists of 15 residues.

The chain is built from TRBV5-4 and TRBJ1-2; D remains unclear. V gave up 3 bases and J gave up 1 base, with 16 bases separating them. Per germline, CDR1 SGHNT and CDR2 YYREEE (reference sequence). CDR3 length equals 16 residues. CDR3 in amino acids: CASSSPGRDLNYGYTF. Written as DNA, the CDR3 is TGTGCCAGCAGCTCCCCGGGGAGGGATCTTAACTATGGCTACACCTTC.

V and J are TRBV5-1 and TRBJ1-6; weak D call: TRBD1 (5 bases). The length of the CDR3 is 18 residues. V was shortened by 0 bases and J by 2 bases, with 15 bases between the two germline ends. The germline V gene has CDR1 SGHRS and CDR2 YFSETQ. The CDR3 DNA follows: TGCGCCAGCAGCTTGGCGAATAGGGGTGGTCCCTATAATTCACCCCTCCACTTT. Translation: CASSLANRGGPYNSPLHF.

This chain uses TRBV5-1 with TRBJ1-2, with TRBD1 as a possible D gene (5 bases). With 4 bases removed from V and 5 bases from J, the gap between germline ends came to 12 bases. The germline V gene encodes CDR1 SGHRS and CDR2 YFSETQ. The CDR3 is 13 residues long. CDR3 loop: CASSQSGGYGYTF. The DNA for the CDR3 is TGCGCCAGCAGCCAGAGCGGGGGTTATGGCTACACCTTC.

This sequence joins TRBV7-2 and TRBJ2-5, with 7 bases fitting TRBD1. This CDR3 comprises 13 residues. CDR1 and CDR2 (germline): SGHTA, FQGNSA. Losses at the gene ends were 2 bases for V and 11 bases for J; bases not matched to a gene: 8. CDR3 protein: CASSLTTPGQQYF. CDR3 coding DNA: TGTGCCAGCAGCTTAACTACGCCGGGACAGCAGTACTTC.

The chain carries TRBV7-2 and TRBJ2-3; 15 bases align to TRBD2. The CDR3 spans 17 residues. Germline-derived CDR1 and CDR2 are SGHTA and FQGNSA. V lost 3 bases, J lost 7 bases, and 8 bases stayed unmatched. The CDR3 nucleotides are TGTGCCAGCAGCTTGACGGGACTAGCGGGGGGCATGAATACGCAGTATTTT. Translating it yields CASSLTGLAGGMNTQYF.